This entry lists 9 T cell receptor beta chains sequenced from one sample in a study of T cell repertoires in cytomegalovirus infection. Each CDR3 protein is one row after TCRdb ran MiXCR on the reads. Of some 450,000 distinct CDR3 sequences listed, approximately 31% are singletons. The sequencing sample was made of PBMCs. Source of these receptors: a human donor in good health (CMV status not recorded). Some clones in this sample may be carry-over from other donors' samples.

This clonotype has a handful of counts. The chain links TRBV7-2 to TRBJ2-2; D is possibly TRBD2 (5 bases). The length of the CDR3 is 18 residues. The germline V and J ends were trimmed by 3 bases and 0 bases, with 17 bases remaining between them. Per the germline V gene, CDR1 is SGHTA and CDR2 is FQGNSA. Here the CDR3 DNA reads TGTGCCAGCAGCTTTCAAGTAACGTCGGGGACGAACACCGGGGAGCTGTTTTTT. Encoded protein: CASSFQVTSGTNTGELFF.

This clonotype was found a few times. The chain has TRBV5-8 and TRBJ2-2; 10 bases match TRBD1. V lost 2 bases and J lost 3; bases outside the gene matches: 7. Germline assignment: CDR1 SGHTS and CDR2 YDEGEE. The CDR3 sequence is 17 residues long. DNA of the CDR3: TGTGCCAGCAGCTTTATTTTCGGGACAGGGGACACCGGGGAGCTGTTTTTT. Translating gives CASSFIFGTGDTGELFF.

This clonotype was seen only a few times. The chain carries TRBV29-1 and TRBJ1-1, with D maybe TRBD1 (5 bases). CDR3 length: 13 residues. The V gene's germline CDR1 is SQVTM and CDR2 ANQGSEA. Deletions cut 7 bases from V and 1 base from J, with 13 bases between. The DNA for the CDR3 is TGCAGCGGATGTATACAGGCGAACACTGAAGCTTTCTTT. This encodes CSGCIQANTEAFF.

Ten or more counts support this clonotype. The gene calls are TRBV7-2 and TRBJ2-2; no definite D call. Germline loops: CDR1 SGHTA, CDR2 FQGNSA. Trimming removed 1 base from V and 0 bases from J, with 6 bases in between. CDR3 length: 15 amino acids. The CDR3: CASSLDRTNTGELFF. In DNA form, the CDR3 reads TGTGCCAGCAGCTTAGATAGGACGAACACCGGGGAGCTGTTTTTT. Filled out from reference TRBV7-2 and TRBJ2-2, the complete variable domain reads GAGVSQSPSNKVTEKGKDVELRCDPISGHTALYWYRQSLGQGLEFLIYFQGNSAPDKSGLPSDRFSAERTGGSVSTLTIQRTQQEDSAVYLCASSLDRTNTGELFFGEGSRLTVL.

This rearrangement joins TRBV5-5 to TRBJ2-3, with D possibly matching TRBD2 (5 bases). Germline CDR1 SGHKS, CDR2 YYEKEE (reference sequence). V was clipped by 2 bases and J by 2 bases, with 15 bases between them. The CDR3 has 16 residues. The CDR3 DNA sequence: TGTGCCAGCAGCTTTCAAGGTAGCGATCTCACAGATACGCAGTATTTT. Encoded protein: CASSFQGSDLTDTQYF.

This clonotype turned up a few times. V usage is TRBV6-6 and J usage is TRBJ1-4; no firm D call. V gave up 2 bases and J gave up 0 bases, with 13 bases separating them. Germline assignment: CDR1 MNHNY and CDR2 SVGAGI (reference sequence). The CDR3 loop spans 17 amino acids. Here the CDR3 reads CASSYATRASTNEKLFF. In DNA, the CDR3 is TGTGCCAGCAGTTACGCCACAAGAGCCTCAACTAATGAAAAACTGTTTTTT.

This clonotype was seen a handful of times. The rearrangement uses TRBV2 and TRBJ1-2, with D unresolved. Per the germline V gene, CDR1 is SNHLY and CDR2 is FYNNEI. The CDR3 length is 12 residues. The ends were cut back, 4 bases at V and 8 bases at J, with 11 bases in the middle. This CDR3 reads CASSVPTTGYTF. In DNA, the CDR3 is TGTGCCAGCAGTGTCCCGACTACCGGCTACACCTTC. Full variable domain (missing parts from reference TRBV2 and TRBJ1-2): EPEVTQTPSHQVTQMGQEVILRCVPISNHLYFYWYRQILGQKVEFLVSFYNNEISEKSEIFDDQFSVERPDGSNFTLKIRSTKLEDSAMYFCASSVPTTGYTFGSGTRLTVV.

On this clonotype: Just one base apart from a much larger clone, this may be a read error. The CDR3 protein is CASSLVSGGITEDFF. CDR3 nucleotides: TGTGCCAGCAGCTTAGTGTCCGGGGGAATCACTGAAGATTTCTTT. The chain combines TRBV11-2 with TRBJ1-1; perhaps TRBD1 as D (5 bases). The length of the CDR3 is 15 residues. Germline V gives CDR1 SGHAT, CDR2 FQNNGV.

About this clonotype: A much larger clone is a single base away; this may be a read error. The V call is TRBV11-1, the J call TRBJ2-2, with D tentatively TRBD1 or TRBD2 (5 bases each). This CDR3 is 13 amino acids long. Germline V gene lookup returns CDR1 SGHAT and CDR2 FQDESV (reference sequence). CDR3 in DNA: TGTGCCAGCAGCTTATGGGGGTCCGGGGATCTGTTTTTT. This gives the protein CASSLWGSGDLFF.